The T cell receptor beta chain described here comes from a study of cytotoxic CD8 clonotypes in ibrutinib-treated CLL. Some clones are missing from TCRdb's copy, which holds only in-frame ones; the method was immunoSEQ multiplex PCR. The sample shows some 290,000 clones, about 80% of them seen only once. Per germline, CDR1 MNHEY and CDR2 SMNVEV (reference sequence). This CDR3 is 16 amino acids long. V shed 6 bases and J shed 4 bases, with 22 bases lying between them. The TCR was taken from a human donor with chronic lymphocytic leukemia. V is TRBV27 and J is TRBJ2-7; either TRBD1 or TRBD2 may fit D (5 bases each). The source was PBMCs, collected before ibrutinib treatment. CDR3 sequence (DNA): TGTGCCAGCAGCCCCACGGGAACTCAGGGACGGTACGAGCAGTACTTC. Protein sequence: CASSPTGTQGRYEQYF.